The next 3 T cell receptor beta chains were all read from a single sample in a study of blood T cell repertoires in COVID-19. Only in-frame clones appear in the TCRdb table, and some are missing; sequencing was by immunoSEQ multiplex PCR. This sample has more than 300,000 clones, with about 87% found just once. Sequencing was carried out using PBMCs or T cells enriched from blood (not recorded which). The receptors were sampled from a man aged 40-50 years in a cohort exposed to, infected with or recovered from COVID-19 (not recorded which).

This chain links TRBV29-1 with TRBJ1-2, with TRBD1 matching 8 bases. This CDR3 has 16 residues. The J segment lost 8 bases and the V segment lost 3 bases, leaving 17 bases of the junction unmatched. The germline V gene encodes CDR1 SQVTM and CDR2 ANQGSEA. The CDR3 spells CSVDSTGAKGTWGYTF. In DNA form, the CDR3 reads TGCAGCGTTGATTCGACAGGGGCTAAAGGGACCTGGGGCTACACCTTC.

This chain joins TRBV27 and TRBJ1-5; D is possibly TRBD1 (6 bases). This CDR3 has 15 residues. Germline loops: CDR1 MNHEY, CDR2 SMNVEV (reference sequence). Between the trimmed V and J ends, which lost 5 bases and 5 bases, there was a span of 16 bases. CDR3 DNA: TGTGCCAGCAGTGCCCCCGGGCAGGGGCATCAGCCCCAGCATTTT. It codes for CASSAPGQGHQPQHF.

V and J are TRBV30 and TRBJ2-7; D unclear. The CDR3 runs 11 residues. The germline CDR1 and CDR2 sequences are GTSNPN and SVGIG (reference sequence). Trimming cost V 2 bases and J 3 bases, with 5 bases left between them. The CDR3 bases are TGTGCCTGGAGTCGGGTCTACGAGCAGTACTTC. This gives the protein CAWSRVYEQYF.